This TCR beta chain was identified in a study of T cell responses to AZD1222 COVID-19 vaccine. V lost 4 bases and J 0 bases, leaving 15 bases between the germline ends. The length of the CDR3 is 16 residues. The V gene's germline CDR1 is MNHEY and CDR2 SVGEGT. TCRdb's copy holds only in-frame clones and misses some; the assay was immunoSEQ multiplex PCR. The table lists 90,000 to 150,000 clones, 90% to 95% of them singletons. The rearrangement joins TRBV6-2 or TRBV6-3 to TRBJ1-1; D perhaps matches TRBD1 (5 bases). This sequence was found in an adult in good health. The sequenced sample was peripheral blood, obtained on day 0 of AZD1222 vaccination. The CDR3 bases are TGTGCCAGCAGTTCAGGGTCGGGAGGGATGAACACTGAAGCTTTCTTT. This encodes CASSSGSGGMNTEAFF.